This T cell receptor (beta chain) came from a study of neurological immune-mediated disorders. Unsorted libraries were generated from 2 million PBMCs held at -80 degrees C. Regarding the study as a whole: The highest TCR clonal expansion occurred in HTLV-1-associated myelopathy; multiple sclerosis fell below healthy controls. One related-CDR3 cluster, which may be a signature, held the repertoires of 18 of 34 multiple sclerosis patients after phylogenetic grouping.

With 10-nucleotide random UMIs included, cDNA was synthesized by 5'RACE. TCRdb redid the calling of the 5' RACE reads with MiXCR, one entry per CDR3 protein. The table includes around 50,000 distinct CDR3 sequences, under 4.5% detected once. This clonotype has at least ten counts. Antigen specificity is unknown. CDR1 is MNHNS and CDR2 is SASEGT in the germline V gene. V lost 5 bases and J 0 bases, leaving 11 bases between the germline ends. The CDR3 is 15 amino acids. The TCR originated in a woman aged 25 to 45 with multiple sclerosis. The chain couples TRBV6-1 to TRBJ1-5; D is unclear. Sequencing was performed on PBMCs. The CDR3 sequence is CASSLTMVSNQPQHF. The CDR3 DNA sequence: TGTGCCAGCAGTCTTACGATGGTTAGCAATCAGCCCCAGCATTTT.